This T cell receptor (beta chain) emerged from a study of graft-versus-host responses after intestinal transplantation. Details on this clone: Its matching antigen is unknown.

Sequencing used immunoSEQ multiplex PCR; TCRdb keeps in-frame clones, though not all of them. This table has 100,000 or so clones, about 93% appearing once. The sample here was unstimulated CD8+ T cells sorted from spleen or lymph node cells, taken before intestinal transplant. The clonotype comes from a human donor who received an intestinal transplant.

CDR3 DNA: TGTGCCAGCAGGCCGGGACAGGGGCCCTACGAGCAGTACTTC. Translated, it gives CASRPGQGPYEQYF. The rearrangement uses TRBV2 and TRBJ2-7; TRBD1 matches at 10 bases. V dropped 6 bases and J dropped 2; count of bases not matched to a gene: 4. The CDR3 contains 14 residues. CDR1 and CDR2 (germline): SNHLY, FYNNEI.